This T cell receptor (beta chain) was identified during a study of T cells in Graves' hyperthyroidism and ophthalmopathy. About the study: Peripheral blood was taken when the disease was first diagnosed, before any treatment began. Study-wide points: Most clonotypes expanded in thyroid above 0.001 were likewise present in blood.

In this sample, this clonotype turned up a few times. What it binds is unknown. RNA transcripts served as the template for amplifying TCR beta CDR3 regions. The study used the HTBI primer set for a first-round RT-PCR of the TCR CDR3. TCRdb passed the multiplex PCR reads through MiXCR, listing each CDR3 protein once. The data hold roughly 500,000 distinct CDR3 sequences, with around a fifth observed a single time. V was pared by 5 bases and J by 8 bases, with 17 bases of the junction left unmatched. This CDR3 has 16 residues. CDR1 is DFQATT, CDR2 SNEGSKA, per germline (reference sequence). This chain connects TRBV20-1 to TRBJ2-1; 8 nucleotides agree with TRBD2. Sequencing was done on a sample of blood. The receptor was derived from a woman aged 65 to 85 with Graves' ophthalmopathy. CDR3 sequence reads: CSAGPLGTSGSDEQFF. Here the CDR3 DNA reads TGCAGTGCTGGCCCTCTAGGGACTAGTGGGTCAGATGAGCAGTTCTTC.